This TCR beta chain is from a study of blood T cell repertoires in COVID-19. The method was immunoSEQ multiplex PCR; TCRdb's version includes in-frame clones alone and lacks a portion of them. The sample holds 200,000 to 250,000 clones, approximately 90% seen once. CDR3 length: 14 amino acids. The germline CDR1 and CDR2 sequences are LGHNA and YSLEER. V was cut by 4 bases and J by 6 bases, with 15 bases left in between. The rearrangement joins TRBV4-3 to TRBJ1-2; a weak D match, TRBD1 (5 bases). The sequencing sample was made of peripheral blood. The sequence derives from a man aged 60 to 75 who had recovered from COVID-19. The CDR3 sequence is CASSLTGRGDGYTF. The CDR3 region has the DNA TGCGCCAGCAGCCTCACGGGGCGGGGCGATGGCTACACCTTC.